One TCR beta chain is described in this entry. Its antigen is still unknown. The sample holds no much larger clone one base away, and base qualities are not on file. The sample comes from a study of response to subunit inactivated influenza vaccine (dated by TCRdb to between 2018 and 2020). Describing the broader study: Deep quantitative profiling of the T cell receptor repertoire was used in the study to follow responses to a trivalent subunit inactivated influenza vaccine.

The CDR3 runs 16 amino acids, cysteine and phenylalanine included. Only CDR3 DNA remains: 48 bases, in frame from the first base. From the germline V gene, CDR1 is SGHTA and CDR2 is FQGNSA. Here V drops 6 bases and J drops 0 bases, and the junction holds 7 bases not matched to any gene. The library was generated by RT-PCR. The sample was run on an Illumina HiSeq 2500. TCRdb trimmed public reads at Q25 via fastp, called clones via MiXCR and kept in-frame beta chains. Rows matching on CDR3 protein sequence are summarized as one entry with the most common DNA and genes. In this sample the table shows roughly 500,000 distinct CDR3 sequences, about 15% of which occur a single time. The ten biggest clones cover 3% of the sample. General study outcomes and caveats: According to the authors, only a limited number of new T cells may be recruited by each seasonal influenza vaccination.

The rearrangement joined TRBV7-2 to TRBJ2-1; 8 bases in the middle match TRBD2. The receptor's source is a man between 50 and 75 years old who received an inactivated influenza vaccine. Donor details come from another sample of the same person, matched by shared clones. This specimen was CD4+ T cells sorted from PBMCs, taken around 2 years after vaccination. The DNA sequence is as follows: TGTGCCAGCAGGTTGGGGAGCGGGAGCTCCTACAATGAGCAGTTCTTC. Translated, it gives CASRLGSGSSYNEQFF.